This entry features one TCR beta chain sequence. What it recognizes is unknown. The data are from a study of T cell responses to AZD1222 COVID-19 vaccine. Germline V gives CDR1 LNHDA, CDR2 SQIVND (reference sequence). The CDR3 spans 17 residues. Trimming took 6 bases from V and 4 from J; bases not matched to a gene: 17. Findings of the study overall: Among the donors, most were white British and more were female, and clonal diversity was possibly underestimated. Close to half of spike-specific TCRs reportedly recognize unmutated variant regions.

Clones were sequenced by immunoSEQ multiplex PCR, and TCRdb holds only the in-frame ones, with some missing. This sample yields more than 150,000 clones, of which more than 85% are seen a single time; approximately 1.4% belongs to the top ten. The input for sequencing was peripheral blood, taken 28 days after the second AZD1222 dose. This TCR came from an adult who received the AZD1222 COVID-19 vaccine. The chain employs TRBV19 and TRBJ1-1; 7 positions match TRBD1. CDR3 loop: CASRREDRLSVGTEAFF. The CDR3 DNA is TGTGCCAGTAGAAGAGAGGACAGGCTCTCGGTCGGCACTGAAGCTTTCTTT.